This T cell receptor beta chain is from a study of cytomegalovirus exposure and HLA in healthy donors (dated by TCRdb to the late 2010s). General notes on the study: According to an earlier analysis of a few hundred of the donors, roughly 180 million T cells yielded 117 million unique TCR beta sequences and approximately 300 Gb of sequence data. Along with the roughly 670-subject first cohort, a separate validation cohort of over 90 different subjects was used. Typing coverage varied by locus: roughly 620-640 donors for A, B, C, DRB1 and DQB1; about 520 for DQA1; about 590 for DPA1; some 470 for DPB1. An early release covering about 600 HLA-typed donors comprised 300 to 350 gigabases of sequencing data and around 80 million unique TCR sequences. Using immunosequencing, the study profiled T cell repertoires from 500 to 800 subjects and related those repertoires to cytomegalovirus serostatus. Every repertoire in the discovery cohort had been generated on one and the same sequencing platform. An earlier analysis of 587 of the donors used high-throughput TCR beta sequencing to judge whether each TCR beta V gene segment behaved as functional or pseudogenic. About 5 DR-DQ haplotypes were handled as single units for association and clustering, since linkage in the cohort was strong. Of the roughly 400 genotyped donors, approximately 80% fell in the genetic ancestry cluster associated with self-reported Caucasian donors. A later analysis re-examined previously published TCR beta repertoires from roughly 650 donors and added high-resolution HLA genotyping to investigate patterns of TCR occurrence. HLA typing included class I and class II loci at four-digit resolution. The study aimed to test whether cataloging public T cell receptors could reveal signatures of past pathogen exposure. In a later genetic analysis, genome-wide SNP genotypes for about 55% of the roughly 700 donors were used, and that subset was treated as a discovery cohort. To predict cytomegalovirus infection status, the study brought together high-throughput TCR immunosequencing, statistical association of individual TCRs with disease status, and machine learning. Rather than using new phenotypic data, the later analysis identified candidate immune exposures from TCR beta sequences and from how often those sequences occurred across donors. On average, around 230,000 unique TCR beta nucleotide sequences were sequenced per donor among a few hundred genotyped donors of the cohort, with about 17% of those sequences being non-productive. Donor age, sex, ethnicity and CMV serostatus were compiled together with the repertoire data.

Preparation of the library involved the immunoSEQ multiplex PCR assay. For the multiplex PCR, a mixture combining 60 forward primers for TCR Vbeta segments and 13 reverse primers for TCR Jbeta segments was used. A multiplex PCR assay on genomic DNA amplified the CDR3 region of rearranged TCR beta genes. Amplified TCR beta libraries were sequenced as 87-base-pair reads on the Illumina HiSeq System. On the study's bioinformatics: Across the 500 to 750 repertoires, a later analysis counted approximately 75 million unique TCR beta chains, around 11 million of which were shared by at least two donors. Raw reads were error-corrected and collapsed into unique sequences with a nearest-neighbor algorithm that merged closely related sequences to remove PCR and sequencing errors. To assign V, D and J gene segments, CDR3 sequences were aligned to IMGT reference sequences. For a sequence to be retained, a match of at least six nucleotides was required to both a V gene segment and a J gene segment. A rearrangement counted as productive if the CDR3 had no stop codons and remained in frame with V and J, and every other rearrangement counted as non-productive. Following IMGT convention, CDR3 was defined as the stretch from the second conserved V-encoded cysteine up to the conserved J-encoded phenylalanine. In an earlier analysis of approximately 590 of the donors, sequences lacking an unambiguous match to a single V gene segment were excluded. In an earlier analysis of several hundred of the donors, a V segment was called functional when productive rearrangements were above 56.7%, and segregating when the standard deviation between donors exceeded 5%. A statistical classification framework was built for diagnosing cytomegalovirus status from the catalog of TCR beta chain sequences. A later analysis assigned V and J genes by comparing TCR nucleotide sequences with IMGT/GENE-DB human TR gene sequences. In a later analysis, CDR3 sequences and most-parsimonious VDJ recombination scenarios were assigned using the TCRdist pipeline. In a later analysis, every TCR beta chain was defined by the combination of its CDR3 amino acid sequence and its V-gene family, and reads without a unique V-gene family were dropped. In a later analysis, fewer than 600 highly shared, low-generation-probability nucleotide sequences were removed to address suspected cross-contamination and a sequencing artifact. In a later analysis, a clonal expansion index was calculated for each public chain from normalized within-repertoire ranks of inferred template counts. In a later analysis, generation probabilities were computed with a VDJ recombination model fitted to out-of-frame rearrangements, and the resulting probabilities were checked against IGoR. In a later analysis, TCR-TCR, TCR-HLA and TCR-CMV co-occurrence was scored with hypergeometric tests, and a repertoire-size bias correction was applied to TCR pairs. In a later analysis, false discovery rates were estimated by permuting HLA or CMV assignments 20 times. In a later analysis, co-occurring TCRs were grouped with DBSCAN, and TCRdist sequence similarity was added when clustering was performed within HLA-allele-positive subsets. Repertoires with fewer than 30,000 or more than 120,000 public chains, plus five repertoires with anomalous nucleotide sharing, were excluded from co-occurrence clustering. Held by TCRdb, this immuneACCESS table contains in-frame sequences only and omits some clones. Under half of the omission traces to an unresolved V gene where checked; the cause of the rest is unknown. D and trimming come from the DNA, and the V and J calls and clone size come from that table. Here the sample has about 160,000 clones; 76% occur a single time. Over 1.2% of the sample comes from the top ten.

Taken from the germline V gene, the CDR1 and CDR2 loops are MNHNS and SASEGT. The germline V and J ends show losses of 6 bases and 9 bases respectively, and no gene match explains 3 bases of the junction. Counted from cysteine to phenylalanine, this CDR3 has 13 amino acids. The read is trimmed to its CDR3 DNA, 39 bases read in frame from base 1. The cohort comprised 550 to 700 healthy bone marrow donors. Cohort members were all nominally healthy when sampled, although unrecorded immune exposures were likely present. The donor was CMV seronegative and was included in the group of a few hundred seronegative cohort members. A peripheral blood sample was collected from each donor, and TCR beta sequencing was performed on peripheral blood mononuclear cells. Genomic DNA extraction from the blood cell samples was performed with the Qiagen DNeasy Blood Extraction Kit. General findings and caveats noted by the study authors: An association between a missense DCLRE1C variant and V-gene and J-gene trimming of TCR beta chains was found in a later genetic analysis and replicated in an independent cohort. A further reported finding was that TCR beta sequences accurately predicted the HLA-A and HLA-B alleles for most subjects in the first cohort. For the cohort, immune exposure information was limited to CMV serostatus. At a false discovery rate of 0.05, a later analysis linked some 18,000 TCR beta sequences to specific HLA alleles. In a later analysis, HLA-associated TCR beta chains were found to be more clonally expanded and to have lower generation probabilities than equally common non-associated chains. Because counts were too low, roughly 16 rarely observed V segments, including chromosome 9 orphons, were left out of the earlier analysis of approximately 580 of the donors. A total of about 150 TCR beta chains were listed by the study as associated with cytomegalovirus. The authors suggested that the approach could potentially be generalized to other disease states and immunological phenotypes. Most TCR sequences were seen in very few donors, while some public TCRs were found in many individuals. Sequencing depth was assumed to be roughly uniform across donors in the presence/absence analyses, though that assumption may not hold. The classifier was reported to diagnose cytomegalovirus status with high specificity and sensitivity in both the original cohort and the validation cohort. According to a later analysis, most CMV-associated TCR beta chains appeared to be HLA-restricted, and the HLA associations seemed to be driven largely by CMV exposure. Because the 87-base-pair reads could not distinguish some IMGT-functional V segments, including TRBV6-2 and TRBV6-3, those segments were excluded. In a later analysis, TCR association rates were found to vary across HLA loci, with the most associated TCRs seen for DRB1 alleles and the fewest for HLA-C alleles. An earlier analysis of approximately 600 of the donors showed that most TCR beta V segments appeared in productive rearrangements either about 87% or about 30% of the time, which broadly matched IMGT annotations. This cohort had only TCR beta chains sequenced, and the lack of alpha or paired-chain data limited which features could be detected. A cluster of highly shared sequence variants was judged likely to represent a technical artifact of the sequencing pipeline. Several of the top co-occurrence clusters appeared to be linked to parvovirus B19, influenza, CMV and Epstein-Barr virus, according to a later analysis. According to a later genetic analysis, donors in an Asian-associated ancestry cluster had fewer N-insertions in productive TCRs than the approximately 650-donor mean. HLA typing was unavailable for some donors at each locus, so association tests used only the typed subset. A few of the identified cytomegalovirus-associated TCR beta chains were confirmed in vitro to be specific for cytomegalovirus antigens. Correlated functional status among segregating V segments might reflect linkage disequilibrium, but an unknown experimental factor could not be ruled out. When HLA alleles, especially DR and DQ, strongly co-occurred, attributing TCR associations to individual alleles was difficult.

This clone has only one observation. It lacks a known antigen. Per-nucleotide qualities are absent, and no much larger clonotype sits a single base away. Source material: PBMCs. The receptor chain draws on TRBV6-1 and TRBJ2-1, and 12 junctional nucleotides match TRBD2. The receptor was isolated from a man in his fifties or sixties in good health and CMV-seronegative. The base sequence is TGTGCCAGCAGAGTGGGACTAGCGGGTGAGCAGTTCTTC. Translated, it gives CASRVGLAGEQFF.